This T cell receptor (beta chain) was captured by sequencing in a study of regulatory T cells in long-lasting Graves disease. As for time point: newly diagnosed GD, antithyroid drugs for less than 3 months. Researchers made the TCR library from RNA that was extracted from PBMCs. Investigators prepared the TCR beta libraries by applying iRepertoire HTBI primers and Arm-PCR of CDR3 regions. Each CDR3 protein gets one entry after TCRdb re-called the multiplex PCR reads with MiXCR. The top ten hold approximately 15% of the sample, which has 400,000 to 500,000 distinct CDR3 sequences, about 14% seen once. Regarding the study as a whole: Analysis covered peripheral blood alone, not thyroid tissue.

This clonotype was counted many times. What it recognizes is unknown. This sample was shared with a second study, whose subject was T cells in Graves' hyperthyroidism and ophthalmopathy. From that paper: Criteria for exclusion of patients were uncontrolled infection, other autoimmune disease, pregnancy or lactation. When the TCR CDR3 underwent first-round RT-PCR, the HTBI primer set was used.

The sequence derives from a woman aged 45-59 years with Graves disease. The starting material was peripheral blood mononuclear cells (PBMCs), obtained at new diagnosis, from a patient treated with antithyroid drugs.

The CDR3 nucleotides read TGTGCCAGCAGGCCACGGGTGGTTCTCACCGGGGAGCTGTTTTTT. Its translation: CASRPRVVLTGELFF. The V gene is TRBV7-9, the J gene TRBJ2-2; D not certain. Germline V gene data show CDR1 as SEHNR and CDR2 as FQNEAQ (reference sequence). The ends were cut back, 6 bases at V and 4 bases at J, with 15 bases in the middle. This CDR3 spans 15 amino acids. Looking up the rest from reference TRBV7-9 and TRBJ2-2 gives the full variable domain: DTGVSQNPRHKITKRGQNVTFRCDPISEHNRLYWYRQTLGQGPEFLTYFQNEAQLEKSRLLSDRFSAERPKGSFSTLEIQRTEQGDSAMYLCASRPRVVLTGELFFGEGSRLTVL.